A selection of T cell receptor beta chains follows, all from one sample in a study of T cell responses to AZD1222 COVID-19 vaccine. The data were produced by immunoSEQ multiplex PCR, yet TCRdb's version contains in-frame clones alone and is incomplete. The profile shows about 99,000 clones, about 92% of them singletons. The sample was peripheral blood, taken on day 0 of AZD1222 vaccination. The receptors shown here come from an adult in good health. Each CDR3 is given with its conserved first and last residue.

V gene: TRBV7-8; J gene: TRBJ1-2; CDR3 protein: CASSLLGSLGYTF
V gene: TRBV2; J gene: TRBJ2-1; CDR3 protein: CASRGLADRVGEQFF
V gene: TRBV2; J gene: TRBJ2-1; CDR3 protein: CASSVYRGPTYNEQFF
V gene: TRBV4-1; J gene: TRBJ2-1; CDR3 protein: CASSFLGTSSNEQFF
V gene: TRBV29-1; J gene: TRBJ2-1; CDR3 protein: CSVTSYNEQFF
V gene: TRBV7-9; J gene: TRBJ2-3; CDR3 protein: CATTPSRSTQYF
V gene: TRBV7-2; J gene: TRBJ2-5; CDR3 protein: CASSPWTFQETQYF
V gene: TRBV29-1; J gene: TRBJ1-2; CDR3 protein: CSVAEDYGYTF
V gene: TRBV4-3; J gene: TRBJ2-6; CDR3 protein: CASSQDVRVRGANVLTF
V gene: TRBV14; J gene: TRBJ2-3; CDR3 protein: CASSQGGGPGIISDTQYF
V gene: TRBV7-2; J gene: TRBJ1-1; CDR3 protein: CASSLEGTANTEAFF
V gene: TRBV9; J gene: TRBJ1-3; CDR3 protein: CASSAGTGSSGNTIYF
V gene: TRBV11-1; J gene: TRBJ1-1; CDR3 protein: CASSAGGPNTEAFF
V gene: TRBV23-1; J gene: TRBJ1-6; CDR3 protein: CASVGGSYNSPLHF
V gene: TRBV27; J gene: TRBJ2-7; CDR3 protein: CASSFQGSSYEQYF
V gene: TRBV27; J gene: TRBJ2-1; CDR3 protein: CATAGGGEQFF
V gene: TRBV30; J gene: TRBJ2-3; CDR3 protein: CAWSQEADTQYF
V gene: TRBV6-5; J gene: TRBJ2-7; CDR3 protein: CASSIGGSYEQYF
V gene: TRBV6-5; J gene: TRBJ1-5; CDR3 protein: CASSRDRSRNQPQHF
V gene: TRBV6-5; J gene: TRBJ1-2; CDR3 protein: CASRGQGLGYGYTF
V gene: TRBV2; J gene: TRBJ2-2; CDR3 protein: CASRARENTGELFF
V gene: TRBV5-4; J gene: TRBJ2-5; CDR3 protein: CASSWGGSRATQYF
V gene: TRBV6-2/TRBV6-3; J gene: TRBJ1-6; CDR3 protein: CASSPGGGWSPLHF
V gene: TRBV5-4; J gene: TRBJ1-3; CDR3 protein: CASSFWGAANTIYF
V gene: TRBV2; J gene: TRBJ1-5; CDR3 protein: CASRYRDRGQPQHF
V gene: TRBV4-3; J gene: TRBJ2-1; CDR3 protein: CASSLEGGSYNEQFF
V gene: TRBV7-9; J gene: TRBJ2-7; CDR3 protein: CASSSQRGQGPDEQYF
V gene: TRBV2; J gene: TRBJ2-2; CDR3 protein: CASSEVAAGELFF
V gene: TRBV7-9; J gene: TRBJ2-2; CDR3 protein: CASSVRELFF
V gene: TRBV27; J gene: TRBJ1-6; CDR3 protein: CASRPGRSNSPLHF
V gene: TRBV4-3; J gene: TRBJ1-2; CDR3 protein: CASSQESGGVRGYGYTF
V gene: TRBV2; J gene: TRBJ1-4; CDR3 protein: CASSRTGNNEKLFF
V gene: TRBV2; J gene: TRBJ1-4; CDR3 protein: CASSAGQGYEKLFF
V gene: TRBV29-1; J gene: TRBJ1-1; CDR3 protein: CSVGPGLLNTEAFF
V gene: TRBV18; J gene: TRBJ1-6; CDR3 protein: CASSPRRGPSSYNSPLHF
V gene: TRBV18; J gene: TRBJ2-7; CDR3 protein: CASSPYHPSYEQYF
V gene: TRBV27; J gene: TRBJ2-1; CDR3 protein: CASSSSGEQFF
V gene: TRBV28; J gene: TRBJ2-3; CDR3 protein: CASSLNPRLAGGSTDTQYF
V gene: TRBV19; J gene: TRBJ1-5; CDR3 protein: CASSLGRNQPQHF
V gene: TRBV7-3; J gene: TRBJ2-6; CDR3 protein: CASSSWSGGANVLTF
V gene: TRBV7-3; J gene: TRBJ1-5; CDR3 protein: CASSLDGGGNQPQHF
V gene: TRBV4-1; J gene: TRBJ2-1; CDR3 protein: CASSHHGPSNNEQFF
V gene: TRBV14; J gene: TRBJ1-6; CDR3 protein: CASSQDRRGVGLHF
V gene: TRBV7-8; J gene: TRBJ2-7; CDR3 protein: CASSPVRAEQYF
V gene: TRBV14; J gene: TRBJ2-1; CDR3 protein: CASSQWQGSSYNEQFF